This T cell receptor beta chain came from a study of early T cells in non-severe SARS-CoV-2 infection (dated by TCRdb to the early 2020s). Study-wide context: Because TCR sequencing relied on bulk RNA taken from unsorted whole blood, pairing of alpha and beta chains was not possible.

Here is what the overall study found, with its caveats: VDJdb matching was skewed toward anti-spike CD8 responses and likely underestimated virus-specific expansions by missing private and CD4 specificities.

This clonotype was found a few times. It lacks a known antigen. Qualities for individual bases were not recorded, and no much larger clone is one base off. The study was a case-control design nested within a healthcare worker cohort in London, UK, with weekly nasopharyngeal swab PCR tests and blood sampling. Healthcare workers were recruited during the week of the UK lockdown, between 23 and 31 March 2020, and followed weekly for up to about 15 weeks. Receptor libraries were prepared by 5' RACE. This sample was sequenced with a NextSeq 500. Unique molecular identifiers were attached to individual cDNA molecules in the TCR library protocol so that sequencing error and PCR bias could be corrected. Both TCR alpha and beta chains were sequenced, and tight co-correlation was observed between alpha and beta sequence abundances in each sample. From the authors' description of their analysis: V gene, J gene and CDR3 annotation of TCR sequences was performed with Decombinator V4. TCRs were defined as expanded if a significant change between any two time points was detected under a Poisson model with p below 0.0001. TCR abundances were normalised to the total number of TCRs sequenced in each sample and reported as counts per million. MAIT TCRs were defined by TRAV1-2 paired with TRAJ12, TRAJ20 or TRAJ33, and iNKT TCRs by TRAV10 paired with TRAJ18. A search of VDJdb, accessed on 1 November 2021, was run for TCRs annotated to CMV, EBV and SARS-CoV-2, with TCRs annotated for multiple antigens excluded. TCRdb reanalyzed the raw reads on its own, using fastp at Q25 for trimming and MiXCR for clone calling, and kept in-frame beta chains. Entries are consolidated by CDR3 protein sequence, retaining the most common genes and DNA. The V and J calls were not made by the authors but by TCRdb's processing. The sample has tens of thousands of distinct CDR3 sequences on record, approximately 9.2% of them singletons. The top ten clones comprise 13% of the sample.

As encoded in the germline V gene, CDR1 is MNHEY while CDR2 is SVGAGI. Measured from the cysteine to the phenylalanine, the CDR3 is 14 residues long. Just CDR3 DNA is preserved here, 42 bases in frame from base 1. V loses 2 bases at its end and J loses 6 bases; junction bases beyond the gene matches: 3. The sample in question was whole blood, obtained at baseline. The chain couples TRBV6-5 to TRBJ2-1, and 8 bases in between align with TRBD2. The origin of this receptor is an adult who was a healthcare worker with PCR-confirmed SARS-CoV-2 infection or an uninfected control (not recorded which). The CDR3 reads CASSYGGRSNEQFF. The base sequence is TGTGCCAGCAGTTACGGCGGGAGGTCCAATGAGCAGTTCTTC.